This entry lists 6 T cell receptor beta chains sequenced from one sample in a study of blood T cell repertoires in COVID-19. Libraries were prepared by immunoSEQ multiplex PCR; TCRdb keeps only in-frame clonotypes and omits some of them. The sample carries 63,000 or so clones, roughly nine tenths recorded once. Material for sequencing was peripheral blood. These receptors came from an older man with active COVID-19.

V and J are TRBV28 and TRBJ2-3; 7 bases align to TRBD2. V lost 8 bases to trimming and J lost 6 bases; unmatched junction nucleotides: 8. CDR3 length: 13 amino acids. Germline CDR1 is MDHEN and CDR2 is SYDVKM. In DNA form, the CDR3 reads TGTGCCAGCTTTCGGGCGGGAGCGGATACGCAGTATTTT. It yields the protein CASFRAGADTQYF.

V is TRBV5-5 and J is TRBJ2-1; D may be TRBD1 (5 bases). V lost 4 bases, J lost 5 bases, and 10 bases lay in between. Germline V gives CDR1 SGHKS, CDR2 YYEKEE (reference sequence). The CDR3 is 13 amino acids. CDR3 protein: CASSNRQHNEQFF. The CDR3 DNA sequence: TGTGCCAGCAGCAACAGACAGCACAATGAGCAGTTCTTC.

J is TRBJ2-2 and V is TRBV5-6; 7 bases match TRBD2. This CDR3 contains 16 residues. Per the germline V gene, CDR1 is SGHDT and CDR2 is YYEEEE. The ends lost 4 bases at V and 0 bases at J; junction bases unmatched: 6. Here the CDR3 reads CASSPLAGTNTGELFF. The CDR3 region has the DNA TGTGCCAGCAGCCCCTTAGCGGGCACGAACACCGGGGAGCTGTTTTTT.

The J gene is TRBJ2-5, the V gene TRBV10-3; 7 bases fit TRBD1. J was trimmed by 1 base and V by 10 bases; bases with no gene match: 9. Germline values: CDR1 ENHRY, CDR2 SYGVKD. The CDR3 is 14 residues long. CDR3 region: CATQQGPLQETQYF. The DNA of the CDR3 is TGTGCCACCCAACAGGGGCCCCTCCAAGAGACCCAGTACTTC.

The rearrangement links TRBV5-1 to TRBJ2-7, with 10 bases that match TRBD2. Per the germline V gene, CDR1 is SGHRS and CDR2 is YFSETQ. After removal of 0 bases from V and 7 bases from J, the junction contained 1 base not matched to a gene. This CDR3 region has 13 residues. CDR3 nucleotides: TGCGCCAGCAGCTTGGGGACTAGCGGTGAGCAGTACTTC. Translation: CASSLGTSGEQYF.

The chain links TRBV5-1 to TRBJ1-2; the match to TRBD1 covers 8 bases. Looked up from germline, CDR1 is SGHRS and CDR2 is YFSETQ. The CDR3 totals 15 residues. J lost 7 bases, V lost 4 bases, and 12 bases had no gene match. CDR3 in DNA: TGCGCCAGCAGCCCCACGACAGGGGAGGCCGCTGGCTACACCTTC. This translates into CASSPTTGEAAGYTF. Supplemented by reference TRBV5-1 and TRBJ1-2, the full variable domain reads KAGVTQTPRYLIKTRGQQVTLSCSPISGHRSVSWYQQTPGQGLQFLFEYFSETQRNKGNFPGRFSGRQFSNSRSEMNVSTLELGDSALYLCASSPTTGEAAGYTFGSGTRLTVV.